This entry lists 27 T cell receptor beta chains sequenced from one sample in a study of T cells in Graves' hyperthyroidism and ophthalmopathy. Researchers amplified the TCR beta CDR3 regions from RNA transcripts. The HTBI primer set served for first-round RT-PCR of the TCR CDR3. In TCRdb, the multiplex PCR reads were re-called with MiXCR into one record per CDR3 protein. Counted here are fewer than 650,000 distinct CDR3 sequences, 12% to 15% occurring once; the ten biggest clones make up 11% to 15%. Sequences were obtained from blood. The receptor source for this set is a woman in her 40s with Graves' hyperthyroidism.

This clonotype turned up a few times. V is TRBV6-1 and J is TRBJ2-1; 9 nucleotides match TRBD1. The J segment lost 6 bases and the V segment lost 5 bases, leaving 8 bases of the junction unmatched. CDR3 length equals 15 residues. The germline gives CDR1 MNHNS, CDR2 SASEGT. The CDR3 region has the DNA TGTGCCAGCAGTTTTGGACAGGGGAGTATCAATGAGCAGTTCTTC. Translated: CASSFGQGSINEQFF.

The sample holds a few counts of this clonotype. V and J are TRBV10-3 and TRBJ1-6; TRBD1 agrees at 8 bases. The CDR3 is 12 amino acids. CDR1 is ENHRY, CDR2 SYGVKD, per germline. V shed 11 bases, J shed 6 bases, and the junction held 3 bases outside the gene matches. The CDR3 DNA reads TGTGCCTCGGGACAGGCTAATTCACCCCTCCACTTT. Amino acids: CASGQANSPLHF.

The J gene is TRBJ1-3, the V gene TRBV5-1; D remains unclear. This CDR3 comprises 15 residues. From germline, CDR1 is SGHRS and CDR2 YFSETQ. Trimming shortened V by 0 bases and J by 0 bases, and 7 bases separated the two germline ends. CDR3 sequence: CASSLDPRSGNTIYF. The CDR3 DNA reads TGCGCCAGCAGCTTGGACCCGCGCTCTGGAAACACCATATATTTT.

The chain joins TRBV6-5 to TRBJ2-2; D is unclear. Trimming took off 2 bases at V and 0 bases at J, with 4 bases between the two ends. Germline V lookup: CDR1 MNHEY, CDR2 SVGAGI. The CDR3 spans 14 residues. The CDR3 DNA reads TGTGCCAGCAGTTACGCTCCGAACACCGGGGAGCTGTTTTTT. Amino acids: CASSYAPNTGELFF.

This clonotype was counted many times. V and J are TRBV20-1 and TRBJ1-1; possibly TRBD1 for D (5 bases). Trimming removed 6 bases from V and 0 bases from J, with 8 bases in between. Germline V lookup: CDR1 DFQATT, CDR2 SNEGSKA (reference sequence). CDR3 length: 12 residues. The CDR3: CSAPGLNTEAFF. The CDR3 bases are TGCAGTGCCCCAGGGCTGAACACTGAAGCTTTCTTT.

Of note for this clonotype: At one end the junction does not follow the germline gene, possibly because of a read error. The chain joins TRBV5-1 to TRBJ1-1; TRBD1 aligns across 10 bases. This CDR3 contains 15 residues. From germline, CDR1 is SGHRS and CDR2 YFSETQ. Here the CDR3 DNA reads TGTGCCAGCAGCCCCCGACAGGGGGCGAGTACTGAAGCTTTCTTT. It translates to CASSPRQGASTEAFF.

This clonotype was counted many times. V gene TRBV7-2 combines with J gene TRBJ2-2, with TRBD2 matching 13 bases. The CDR3 has 16 residues. Looked up from germline, CDR1 is SGHTA and CDR2 is FQGNSA. With V trimmed by 5 bases and J by 8 bases, 8 bases remained unmatched. Written as DNA, the CDR3 is TGTGCCAGCAGCCTAAGCGGGACTAGCGGGAAGGGGGAGCTGTTTTTT. It yields the protein CASSLSGTSGKGELFF.

Worth noting for this clonotype: A read error may explain this, as a much larger clone is one base away. The chain links TRBV20-1 to TRBJ2-1; TRBD2 matches 15 bases. Germline V CDR1 and CDR2: DFQATT, SNEGSKA (reference sequence). This CDR3 has 14 residues. J was trimmed by 10 bases and V by 5 bases; bases with no gene match: 6. CDR3 protein: CSAGLAGGPEEQFF. The CDR3 nucleotides are TGCAGTGCTGGACTAGCGGGAGGGCCCGAAGAGCAGTTCTTC.

There are many counts of this clonotype. The chain uses TRBV28 and TRBJ1-2; tentatively, D is TRBD1 (5 bases). Germline V lookup: CDR1 MDHEN, CDR2 SYDVKM. This CDR3 comprises 18 residues. V was trimmed by 6 bases and J by 6 bases, leaving 29 bases between them. The CDR3, as DNA: TGTGCCAGCAGCAAACCTTCGGATCCTCTGACAGATGTCCATGGCTACACCTTC. It translates to CASSKPSDPLTDVHGYTF.

This clonotype was counted ten times or more. J is TRBJ1-5 and V is TRBV6-5, with 8 bases matching TRBD1. V shed 4 bases, J shed 1 base, and the junction held 3 bases outside the gene matches. Germline V gene data show CDR1 as MNHEY and CDR2 as SVGAGI. The CDR3 spans 15 residues. The CDR3 coding sequence is TGTGCCAGCAGTTTCAACAGGGGGAGCAATCAGCCCCAGCATTTT. It encodes CASSFNRGSNQPQHF.

This clonotype was counted many times. V and J are TRBV7-9 and TRBJ2-5, with 7 bases aligning to TRBD1. This CDR3 has 13 amino acids. Per germline, CDR1 SEHNR and CDR2 FQNEAQ (reference sequence). Unmatched junction bases numbered 1, after V lost 3 bases and J lost 3 bases. CDR3 in DNA: TGTGCCAGCAGCTTTGACAGGGAAGAGACCCAGTACTTC. Protein product: CASSFDREETQYF. Full variable domain (missing parts from reference TRBV7-9 and TRBJ2-5): DTGVSQNPRHKITKRGQNVTFRCDPISEHNRLYWYRQTLGQGPEFLTYFQNEAQLEKSRLLSDRFSAERPKGSFSTLEIQRTEQGDSAMYLCASSFDREETQYFGPGTRLLVL.

This clonotype has a handful of counts. The chain has TRBV20-1 and TRBJ2-3; D gene uncertain. Trimming left V 6 bases short and J 4 bases short, with 11 bases between. The V gene's germline CDR1 is DFQATT and CDR2 SNEGSKA (reference sequence). The CDR3 is made up of 12 amino acids. The CDR3 reads CSAMTSADTQYF. CDR3 nucleotides: TGCAGTGCAATGACTTCAGCAGATACGCAGTATTTT.

The CDR3 spells CASSLPILLSSGANVLTF. CDR3 sequence (DNA): TGTGCCAGCAGCCTCCCCATATTGCTTTCCTCTGGGGCCAACGTCCTGACTTTC. The chain recombines TRBV7-9 with TRBJ2-6; no definite D call. The CDR3 sequence is 18 residues long. Germline CDR1 is SEHNR and CDR2 is FQNEAQ (reference sequence). Trimming removed 5 bases at V and 0 bases at J, with 17 bases between. The complete variable domain, with remaining parts taken from reference TRBV7-9 and TRBJ2-6, reads DTGVSQNPRHKITKRGQNVTFRCDPISEHNRLYWYRQTLGQGPEFLTYFQNEAQLEKSRLLSDRFSAERPKGSFSTLEIQRTEQGDSAMYLCASSLPILLSSGANVLTFGAGSRLTVL.

This clonotype was counted at least ten times. The V and J genes are TRBV7-9 and TRBJ2-3; the match to TRBD1 covers 7 bases. Germline V gene data show CDR1 as SEHNR and CDR2 as FQNEAQ (reference sequence). J lost 0 bases, V lost 5 bases, and 5 bases had no gene match. This CDR3 is 15 amino acids long. In DNA form, the CDR3 reads TGTGCCAGCAGCACCGAGGGGGCTAGCACAGATACGCAGTATTTT. Translating it yields CASSTEGASTDTQYF.

In its sample, this clonotype was seen a few times. V is TRBV28 and J is TRBJ2-3, with D tentatively TRBD1 (5 bases). Trimming took off 5 bases at V and 0 bases at J, with 12 bases between the two ends. Per the germline V gene, CDR1 is MDHEN and CDR2 is SYDVKM. The CDR3 runs 15 residues. The CDR3 DNA is TGTGCCAGCAGTACAGGCGGAACTAGCACAGATACGCAGTATTTT. This codes for CASSTGGTSTDTQYF.

The sample holds one count of this clonotype. V usage is TRBV25-1 and J usage is TRBJ2-5; D ambiguous. The length of the CDR3 is 15 residues. Germline values: CDR1 MGHDK, CDR2 SYGVNS. The V end was cut by 2 bases, the J end by 0 bases, with 10 bases between. CDR3 loop: CASSETEYYQETQYF. CDR3 nucleotide sequence: TGTGCCAGCAGTGAAACGGAATACTACCAAGAGACCCAGTACTTC. Based on the CDR3 plus reference TRBV25-1 and TRBJ2-5, the full variable domain is EADIYQTPRYLVIGTGKKITLECSQTMGHDKMYWYQQDPGMELHLIHYSYGVNSTEKGDLSSESTVSRIRTEHFPLTLESARPSHTSQYLCASSETEYYQETQYFGPGTRLLVL.

Worth noting for this clonotype: One junction end disagrees with the germline gene, perhaps due to a read error. The chain employs TRBV7-7 and TRBJ2-2, with TRBD2 identical over 7 bases. This CDR3 region has 14 residues. Germline CDR1 SSHAT, CDR2 FNYEAQ (reference sequence). The CDR3 DNA sequence: TGTGCTAGCAGCGGGACCCGCGGGACCGGGGAGCTGTTTTTT. Translation gives CASSGTRGTGELFF.

The V call is TRBV19, the J call TRBJ1-1; D unclear. The CDR3 consists of 15 residues. Per germline, CDR1 LNHDA and CDR2 SQIVND (reference sequence). The V gene lost 2 bases and the J gene lost 1 base, with 11 bases spanning the gap. The CDR3 DNA sequence: TGTGCCAGTAGTATATCCCAAACATGGAACACTGAAGCTTTCTTT. As protein: CASSISQTWNTEAFF.

The chain employs TRBV5-1 and TRBJ2-1; TRBD2 matches at 8 bases. Germline CDR1 and CDR2: SGHRS and YFSETQ. CDR3 size: 16 residues. V shed 1 base and J 6 bases; nucleotides not matched to a gene: 9. CDR3 region: CASSLNPIAGSNEQFF. The CDR3 DNA follows: TGCGCCAGCAGCTTGAACCCGATAGCGGGATCCAATGAGCAGTTCTTC.

In the case of this clonotype: No conserved phenylalanine or tryptophan is present at the end of the CDR3, so a read error is the likely explanation. V usage is TRBV6-5 and J usage is TRBJ2-2; 11 nucleotides match TRBD2. CDR1 is MNHEY and CDR2 is SVGAGI in the germline V gene. The CDR3 covers 18 residues. V lost 4 bases, J lost 1 base, and 8 bases stayed unmatched. CDR3 sequence: CASSSGLAGGRNTGELFS. The CDR3 nucleotides are TGTGCCAGCAGTTCGGGCCTAGCGGGAGGCAGGAACACCGGGGAGCTGTTTTCT.

This clonotype was counted at least ten times. The V and J genes are TRBV7-9 and TRBJ2-5, with 12 bases matching TRBD2. The CDR3 runs 16 residues. Germline V gives CDR1 SEHNR, CDR2 FQNEAQ (reference sequence). The J segment lost 5 bases and the V segment lost 5 bases, leaving 9 bases of the junction unmatched. The CDR3 DNA reads as TGTGCCAGCAGCGCGACTAGCGGGAGAGTAAGGGAGACCCAGTACTTC. Encoded protein: CASSATSGRVRETQYF.

This clonotype turned up a few times. V is TRBV2 and J is TRBJ1-5, with D uncertain. The germline V and J ends were trimmed by 7 bases and 3 bases, with 16 bases remaining between them. In germline, CDR1 is SNHLY, CDR2 FYNNEI. This CDR3 is built from 15 residues. CDR3 nucleotide sequence: TGTGCCAGCAAATACTTGGACGGATACAATCAGCCCCAGCATTTT. Encoded protein: CASKYLDGYNQPQHF.

The chain has TRBV19 and TRBJ1-5, with D perhaps matching TRBD1 (6 bases). The CDR3 totals 15 residues. V was trimmed by 9 bases and J by 6 bases, leaving 21 bases between them. CDR1 is LNHDA, CDR2 SQIVND, per germline (reference sequence). The CDR3 reads CASPTAGAFLQPQHF. DNA for the CDR3: TGTGCCAGCCCTACTGCAGGGGCATTCCTTCAGCCCCAGCATTTT.

Only a few counts were recorded for this clonotype. V and J are TRBV9 and TRBJ2-4; tentative D call: TRBD2 (5 bases). The germline CDR1 and CDR2 sequences are SGDLS and YYNGEE. V shed 4 bases and J shed 1 base, with 18 bases lying between them. The CDR3 loop spans 17 amino acids. CDR3 nucleotides: TGTGCCAGCAGCCCCGACGGGGTATGGGTCGCCAAAAACATTCAGTACTTC. This encodes CASSPDGVWVAKNIQYF.

The rearrangement links TRBV20-1 to TRBJ2-7; TRBD2 matches 12 bases. The CDR3 has 15 residues. Losses at the gene ends were 3 bases for V and 2 bases for J; bases not matched to a gene: 5. Germline-derived CDR1 and CDR2 are DFQATT and SNEGSKA (reference sequence). The chain's CDR3 is CSARGGTSGPYEQYF. CDR3 in DNA: TGCAGTGCTAGGGGCGGGACTAGCGGGCCCTACGAGCAGTACTTC.

V gene TRBV6-2 or TRBV6-3 combines with J gene TRBJ2-1, with 12 bases fitting TRBD1. The CDR3 has 18 residues. Trimming removed 7 bases from V and 3 bases from J; junction bases left unmatched: 13. Germline V CDR1 and CDR2: MNHEY, SVGEGT. Written as DNA, the CDR3 is TGTGCCAGCAAACCTACGGGACAGGGGGCATTTGACTACAATGAGCAGTTCTTC. It codes for CASKPTGQGAFDYNEQFF.

On this clonotype: An end of the junction does not agree with germline; a read error may underlie this. This chain links TRBV28 with TRBJ1-4; D ambiguous. The CDR3 contains 17 residues. Germline V gene sequence: CDR1 MDHEN, CDR2 SYDVKM. The CDR3 here is CASSFLTSFATNEELFF. CDR3 bases: TGTGCCAGCAGTTTCCTGACTAGCTTTGCAACTAATGAAGAACTGTTTTTT. The full variable domain, rest sourced from reference TRBV28 and TRBJ1-4, is DVKVTQSSRYLVKRTGEKVFLECVQDMDHENMFWYRQDPGLGLRLIYFSYDVKMKEKGDIPEGYSVSREKKERFSLILESASTNQTSMYLCASSFLTSFATNEELFFGSGTQLSVL.